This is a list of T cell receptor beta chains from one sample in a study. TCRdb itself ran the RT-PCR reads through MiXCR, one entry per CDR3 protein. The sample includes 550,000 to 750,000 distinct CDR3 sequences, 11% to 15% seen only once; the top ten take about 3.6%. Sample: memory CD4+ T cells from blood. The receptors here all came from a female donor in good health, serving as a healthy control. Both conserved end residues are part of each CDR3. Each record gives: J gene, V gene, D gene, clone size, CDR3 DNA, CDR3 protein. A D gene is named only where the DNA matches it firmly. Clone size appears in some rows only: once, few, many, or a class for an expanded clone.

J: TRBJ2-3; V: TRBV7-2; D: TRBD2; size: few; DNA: TGTGCCAGCAGCTTAGGTTTTAGCGGGAGTATTGCAGATACGCAGTATTTT; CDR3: CASSLGFSGSIADTQYF
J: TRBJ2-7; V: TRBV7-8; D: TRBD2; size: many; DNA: TGTGCCAGCAGCTTATCGAGACTAGCGGGAGGGGACGAGCAGTACTTC; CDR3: CASSLSRLAGGDEQYF
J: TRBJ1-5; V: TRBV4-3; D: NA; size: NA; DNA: TGCGCCAGCAGCCAAGTGGCAGGTCAGCCCCAGCATTTT; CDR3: CASSQVAGQPQHF
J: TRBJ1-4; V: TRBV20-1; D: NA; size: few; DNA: TGCAGTGCTTGGGAAGCCAACAATGAAAAACTGTTTTTT; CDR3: CSAWEANNEKLFF
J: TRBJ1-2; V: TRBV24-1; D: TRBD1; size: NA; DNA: TGTGCCACCAGTGATCGTACAGGGGTCGGTGGCTACACCTTC; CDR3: CATSDRTGVGGYTF
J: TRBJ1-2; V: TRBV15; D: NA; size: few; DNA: TGTGCCACCAGCAGACCTCAATCCTGGACGGGTGGCTACACCTTC; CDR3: CATSRPQSWTGGYTF
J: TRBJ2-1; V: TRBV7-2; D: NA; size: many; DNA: TGTGCCAGCAGCTCCGGGTCTCTGCAGTTCTTC; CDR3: CASSSGSLQFF
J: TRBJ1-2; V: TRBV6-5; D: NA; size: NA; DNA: TGTGCCAGCGGTTCCGACAGGACTAACTATGGCTACACCTTC; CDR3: CASGSDRTNYGYTF
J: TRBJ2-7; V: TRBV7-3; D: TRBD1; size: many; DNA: TGTGCCAGCAGCCCACAGGGGTCCTCCTACGAGCAGTACTTC; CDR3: CASSPQGSSYEQYF
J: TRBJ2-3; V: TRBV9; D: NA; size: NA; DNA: TGTGCCAGCAGCGTACGGAGGGGGTCGGATACGCAGTATTTT; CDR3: CASSVRRGSDTQYF
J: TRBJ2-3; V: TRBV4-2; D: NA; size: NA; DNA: TGTGCCAGCAGCCAAGAAGCACGGGACGCAGATACGCAGTATTTT; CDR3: CASSQEARDADTQYF
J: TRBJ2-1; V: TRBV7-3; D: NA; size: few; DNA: TGTGCCAGCAGCTTCGGTCAGGCCGGGATGGGCGATGAGCAGTTCTTC; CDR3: CASSFGQAGMGDEQFF
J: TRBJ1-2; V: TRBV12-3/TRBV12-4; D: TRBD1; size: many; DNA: TGTGCCAGCAGTCCCAGTGACAGGGACTATGGCTACACCTTC; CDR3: CASSPSDRDYGYTF
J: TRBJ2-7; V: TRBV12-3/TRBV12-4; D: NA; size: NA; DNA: TGTGCCAGCAGTGAGGGAACTAGAGCCTTGCTGGGGCAGTACTTC; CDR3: CASSEGTRALLGQYF
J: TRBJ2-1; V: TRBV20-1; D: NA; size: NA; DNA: TGCAGTGCTAGAGATCCCCTGGACTCCTACAATGAGCAGTTCTTC; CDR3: CSARDPLDSYNEQFF
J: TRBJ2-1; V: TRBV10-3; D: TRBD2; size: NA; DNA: TGTGCCATCAGTGATAGACTAGCGGTCTCCTACAATGAGCAGTTCTTC; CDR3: CAISDRLAVSYNEQFF
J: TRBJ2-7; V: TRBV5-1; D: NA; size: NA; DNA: TGCGCCAGCAGGGCCGGGACGGCGGAGGGTGAGCAGTACTTC; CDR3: CASRAGTAEGEQYF
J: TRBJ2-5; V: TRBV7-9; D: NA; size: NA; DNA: TGTGCCAGCAGCTGGGCAGTTGGGGGACAAGAGACCCAGTACTTC; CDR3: CASSWAVGGQETQYF
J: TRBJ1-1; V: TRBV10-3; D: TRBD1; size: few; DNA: TGTGCCACCACAGGGGGCAAGGACACTGAAGCTTTCTTT; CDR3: CATTGGKDTEAFF